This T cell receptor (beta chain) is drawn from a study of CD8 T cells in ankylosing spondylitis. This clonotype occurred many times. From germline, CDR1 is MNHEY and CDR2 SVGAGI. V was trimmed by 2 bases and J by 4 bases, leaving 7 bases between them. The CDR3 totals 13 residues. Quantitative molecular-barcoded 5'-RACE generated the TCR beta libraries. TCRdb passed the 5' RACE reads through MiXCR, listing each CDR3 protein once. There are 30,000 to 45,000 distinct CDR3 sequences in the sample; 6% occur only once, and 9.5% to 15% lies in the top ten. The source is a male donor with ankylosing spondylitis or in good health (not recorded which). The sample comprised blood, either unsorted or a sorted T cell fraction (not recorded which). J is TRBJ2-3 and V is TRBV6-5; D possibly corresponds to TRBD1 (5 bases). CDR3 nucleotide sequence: TGTGCCAGCAGTTACAGGGGCCCAGATACGCAGTATTTT. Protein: CASSYRGPDTQYF.